The rows below give T cell receptor beta chains drawn from one sample of a study of shared T cell receptors in the human thymus. The table came from immunoSEQ multiplex PCR; TCRdb's copy has only in-frame clones and leaves some out. This sample has 450,000 to 650,000 clones, with about four fifths found just once. The data also belong to a second study, concerning human thymus T cells.

Sequencing used thymocytes. Receptor source: a boy younger than two with a congenital heart defect. Both conserved end residues are part of each CDR3. D genes are given only for firm matches.

length: 13; D: .; J: TRBJ2-5; V: TRBV27; CDR3: CASSLAGLETQYF
length: 16; D: .; J: TRBJ2-3; V: TRBV9; CDR3: CASSPGWGPGPDTQYF
length: 14; D: .; J: TRBJ2-7; V: TRBV21-1; CDR3: CASNRRQGQDEQYF
length: 14; D: TRBD2; J: TRBJ2-7; V: TRBV9; CDR3: CASSASGNSYEQYF
length: 16; D: .; J: TRBJ1-4; V: TRBV5-4; CDR3: CASSPGEGGTNEKLFF
length: 15; D: TRBD1; J: TRBJ1-1; V: TRBV27; CDR3: CASSLRQGRNTEAFF
length: 17; D: .; J: TRBJ1-2; V: TRBV5-4; CDR3: CASRRRDTEEANYGYTF
length: 17; D: TRBD2; J: TRBJ2-1; V: TRBV4-1; CDR3: CASSQGATSGSMNEQFF
length: 16; D: .; J: TRBJ2-4; V: TRBV19; CDR3: CASSQGTELAKNIQYF
length: 18; D: TRBD2; J: TRBJ2-7; V: TRBV4-3; CDR3: CASSQVRGTSGSPYEQYF
length: 17; D: .; J: TRBJ1-3; V: TRBV4-3; CDR3: CASSQARGGRAGNTIYF
length: 16; D: .; J: TRBJ1-1; V: TRBV21-1; CDR3: CASSKGEGHLNTEAFF
length: 15; D: TRBD1; J: TRBJ1-2; V: TRBV6-5; CDR3: CASSYLGQENYGYTF
length: 17; D: TRBD2; J: TRBJ2-5; V: TRBV9; CDR3: CASSVESTSGRVETQYF
length: 15; D: .; J: TRBJ2-3; V: TRBV5-1; CDR3: CASSPRREWSDTQYF